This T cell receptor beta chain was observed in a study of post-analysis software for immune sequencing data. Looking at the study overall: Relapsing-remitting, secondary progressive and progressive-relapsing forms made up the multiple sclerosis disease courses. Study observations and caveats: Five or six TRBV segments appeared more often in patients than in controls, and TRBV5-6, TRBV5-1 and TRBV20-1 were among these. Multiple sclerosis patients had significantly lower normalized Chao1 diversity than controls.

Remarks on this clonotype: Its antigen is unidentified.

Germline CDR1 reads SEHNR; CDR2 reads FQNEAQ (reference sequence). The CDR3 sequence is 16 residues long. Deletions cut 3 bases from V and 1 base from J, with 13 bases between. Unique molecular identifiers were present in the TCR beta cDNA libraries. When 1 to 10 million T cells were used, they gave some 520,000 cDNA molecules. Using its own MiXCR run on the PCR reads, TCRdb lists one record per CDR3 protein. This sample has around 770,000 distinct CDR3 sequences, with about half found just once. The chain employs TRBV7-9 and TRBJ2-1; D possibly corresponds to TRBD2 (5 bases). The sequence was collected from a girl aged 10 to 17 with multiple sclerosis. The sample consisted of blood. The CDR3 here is CASSFSVDWSYNEQFF. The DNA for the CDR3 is TGTGCCAGCAGCTTTAGCGTAGATTGGTCCTACAATGAGCAGTTCTTC.